The 28 T cell receptor beta chains reported below all come from one sample, sequenced in a study of beta chain features in type 1 diabetes. The study reverse transcribed the entire isolated RNA, so it sequenced expressed TCRB transcripts. This table comes from immunoSEQ multiplex PCR, and its TCRdb copy is limited to in-frame clones, with some not included. This table holds some 180,000 clones, approximately 13% found once. The sequencing sample was made of central memory CD4+ T cells from blood. All receptors derive from a woman aged 18-29 years in good health.

This clone was seen more than once but under ten times. The chain has TRBV11-2 and TRBJ2-7; D unresolved. CDR3 length: 11 residues. V was trimmed by 2 bases and J by 3 bases, leaving 2 bases between them. Germline CDR1 is SGHAT and CDR2 is FQNNGV. The CDR3 nucleotides are TGTGCCAGCAGCTTACTCTACGAGCAGTACTTC. Amino acid sequence: CASSLLYEQYF.

The chain recombines TRBV7-6 with TRBJ2-1, with TRBD2 as a possible D gene (6 bases). Germline V lookup: CDR1 SGHVS, CDR2 FNYEAQ. Trimming left V 5 bases short and J 0 bases short, with 11 bases between. The CDR3 loop spans 15 amino acids. The CDR3 DNA reads as TGTGCCAGCAGCCTCATAGCGGACTCCTACAATGAGCAGTTCTTC. Translation: CASSLIADSYNEQFF.

V is TRBV18 and J is TRBJ2-3; D is uncertain. The CDR3 totals 12 residues. Germline V gene lookup returns CDR1 KGHSH and CDR2 LQKENI. V lost 6 bases, J lost 6 bases, and 10 bases lay in between. The CDR3 sequence: CASSPYMDTQYF. The CDR3 DNA follows: TGTGCCAGCTCGCCCTATATGGATACGCAGTATTTT.

The V gene is TRBV2, the J gene TRBJ1-2; 7 bases are a match to TRBD1. With V trimmed by 9 bases and J by 4 bases, 11 bases remained unmatched. Germline V lookup: CDR1 SNHLY, CDR2 FYNNEI. This CDR3 region has 14 residues. The CDR3 here is CASRDSSRGYGYTF. The CDR3 DNA reads as TGTGCCAGTCGGGACAGCTCCCGTGGCTATGGCTACACCTTC.

The rearrangement uses TRBV6-1 and TRBJ1-2; no clear D gene. Trimming stripped 3 bases from V and 3 bases from J, with 8 bases between. There are 13 residues in the CDR3. CDR1 is MNHNS, CDR2 SASEGT, per germline. CDR3 sequence: CASSENRHYGYTF. The CDR3 DNA is TGTGCCAGCAGTGAGAACAGACACTATGGCTACACCTTC.

This clone was counted a few times. At the DNA level, this CDR3 is encoded by other sequences in the same sample as well. The CDR3 DNA sequence: TGTGCCAGCAGCTTTGGGAGAACAGATACGCAGTATTTT. This encodes CASSFGRTDTQYF. This chain joins TRBV7-8 and TRBJ2-3; D is possibly TRBD2 (5 bases). Trimming shortened V by 3 bases and J by 3 bases, and 7 bases separated the two germline ends. In germline, CDR1 is SGHVS, CDR2 FQNEAQ. CDR3 length: 13 amino acids.

This clone has at least ten counts. The J gene is TRBJ1-1, the V gene TRBV29-1; D ambiguous. The CDR3 is made up of 14 amino acids. V gave up 4 bases and J gave up 3 bases, with 15 bases separating them. In germline, CDR1 is SQVTM, CDR2 ANQGSEA. DNA of the CDR3: TGCAGCGTTGGGTCCGGCGGCGGGCACACTGAAGCTTTCTTT. This codes for CSVGSGGGHTEAFF.

This clone showed up just a few times. J is TRBJ2-7 and V is TRBV30; a weak D match, TRBD2 (6 bases). Trimming left V 5 bases short and J 2 bases short, with 13 bases between. The CDR3 is 13 amino acids. Germline V gives CDR1 GTSNPN, CDR2 SVGIG (reference sequence). The CDR3, as DNA: TGTGCCTGGGGGGGACTGCTGACCTACGAGCAGTACTTC. Protein product: CAWGGLLTYEQYF.

Only one count was recorded for this clone. The J gene is TRBJ2-1, the V gene TRBV7-9; D not certain. Germline V CDR1 and CDR2: SEHNR, FQNEAQ (reference sequence). Trimming removed 7 bases from V and 0 bases from J, with 10 bases in between. The CDR3 has 14 amino acids. The CDR3 loop reads CASMIQPSYNEQFF. Here the CDR3 DNA reads TGTGCCAGCATGATACAGCCCTCCTACAATGAGCAGTTCTTC. Full variable domain (outside the CDR3, taken from reference TRBV7-9 and TRBJ2-1): DTGVSQNPRHKITKRGQNVTFRCDPISEHNRLYWYRQTLGQGPEFLTYFQNEAQLEKSRLLSDRFSAERPKGSFSTLEIQRTEQGDSAMYLCASMIQPSYNEQFFGPGTRLTVL.

V gene TRBV29-1 combines with J gene TRBJ2-1, with a weak D call TRBD1 (5 bases). The CDR3 has 18 amino acids. CDR1 and CDR2 from the germline V gene are SQVTM and ANQGSEA. V was pared by 4 bases and J by 3 bases, with 25 bases between. DNA for the CDR3: TGCAGCGTTGGGGCAGGGATAGGTATAGTAAGAAGCTACAATGAGCAGTTCTTC. This gives the protein CSVGAGIGIVRSYNEQFF.

Note on this clone: Different DNA sequences within this sample yield the same CDR3. The chain recombines TRBV7-2 with TRBJ2-7, with a weak D call TRBD2 (6 bases). There are 14 residues in the CDR3. The ends were cut back, 1 base at V and 3 bases at J, with 10 bases in the middle. Germline CDR1 reads SGHTA; CDR2 reads FQGNSA. CDR3 in amino acids: CASSLGTTNYEQYF. In DNA, the CDR3 is TGTGCCAGCAGCTTAGGGACTACGAACTACGAGCAGTACTTC.

The chain joins TRBV28 to TRBJ2-6, with D maybe TRBD2 (6 bases). V lost 10 bases and J 1 base, leaving 26 bases between the germline ends. The CDR3 covers 19 residues. The germline CDR1 and CDR2 sequences are MDHEN and SYDVKM. CDR3 DNA: TGTGCCATCCCTAGTCCCGCGGGGCCATCAGGGTCTGGGGCCAACGTCCTGACTTTC. It codes for CAIPSPAGPSGSGANVLTF.

The chain is built from TRBV6-5 and TRBJ2-1; 13 bases map to TRBD2. Germline CDR1 reads MNHEY; CDR2 reads SVGAGI. This CDR3 has 15 amino acids. Trimming at V came to 5 bases and at J to 7 bases, leaving 5 bases not matched to a gene. The CDR3 here is CASSKGTSGTNEQFF. CDR3 nucleotides: TGTGCCAGCAGTAAAGGGACTAGCGGGACAAATGAGCAGTTCTTC.

The chain recombines TRBV28 with TRBJ2-3, with TRBD2 matching over 7 bases. J lost 2 bases, V lost 10 bases, and 21 bases had no gene match. The CDR3 length is 18 residues. Germline V gene data show CDR1 as MDHEN and CDR2 as SYDVKM. CDR3 nucleotide sequence: TGTGCCACCCAGCCTCCAAGGGGAGGGGACCTGGACACAGATACGCAGTATTTT. The encoded protein is CATQPPRGGDLDTDTQYF.

In its sample, this clone was seen a few times. V gene TRBV7-2 combines with J gene TRBJ2-4; D gene ambiguous. V lost 5 bases to trimming and J lost 14 bases, with 13 bases between them. The CDR3 is made up of 11 amino acids. Looked up from germline, CDR1 is SGHTA and CDR2 is FQGNSA. The CDR3 here is CASSLQADKYF. In DNA, the CDR3 is TGTGCCAGCAGCCTTCAGGCCGACAAGTACTTC.

The J gene is TRBJ2-7, the V gene TRBV1; the table assigns TRBD2, which was not confirmed against the DNA. TRBV1 is termed a pseudogene. This CDR3 is 15 amino acids long. The CDR3 nucleotides are TGCACCAGCAGCCTAGAGAGCGGGACCATATACGAGCAGTACTTC. This gives the protein CTSSLESGTIYEQYF.

The chain recombines TRBV18 with TRBJ2-7; TRBD2 agrees at 8 bases. The length of the CDR3 is 13 residues. Germline CDR1 is KGHSH and CDR2 is LQKENI. Losses at the gene ends were 4 bases for V and 2 bases for J; bases not matched to a gene: 1. CDR3 sequence: CASSLSGTYEQYF. CDR3 bases: TGTGCCAGCTCACTTAGCGGGACCTACGAGCAGTACTTC.

The chain carries TRBV28 and TRBJ2-7, with D maybe TRBD2 (5 bases). The germline V gene encodes CDR1 MDHEN and CDR2 SYDVKM. V was cut by 6 bases and J by 0 bases, with 12 bases left in between. The CDR3 contains 14 residues. The CDR3: CASSRVGSSYEQYF. CDR3 in DNA: TGTGCCAGCAGCCGCGTAGGGAGCTCCTACGAGCAGTACTTC.

This clone was seen at least ten times. The chain couples TRBV7-2 to TRBJ1-1, with 7 positions matching TRBD1. The ends lost 6 bases at V and 3 bases at J; junction bases unmatched: 10. The germline V gene encodes CDR1 SGHTA and CDR2 FQGNSA. The CDR3 is 15 amino acids. The CDR3: CASSRAPQGYTEAFF. Written as DNA, the CDR3 is TGTGCCAGCAGTCGGGCTCCACAGGGGTACACTGAAGCTTTCTTT.

The chain employs TRBV30 and TRBJ1-3, with 8 bases fitting TRBD1. J gave up 3 bases and V 0 bases, and 1 base lay outside the gene matches. The CDR3 sequence is 14 residues long. CDR1 GTSNPN and CDR2 SVGIG come from the germline V gene (reference sequence). CDR3 in amino acids: CAWSVQGVGNTIYF. The DNA for the CDR3 is TGTGCCTGGAGTGTACAGGGGGTTGGAAACACCATATATTTT.

V gene TRBV29-1 combines with J gene TRBJ2-7, with 7 positions matching TRBD1. V lost 5 bases, J lost 3 bases, and 7 bases stayed unmatched. Looked up from germline, CDR1 is SQVTM and CDR2 is ANQGSEA. This CDR3 contains 13 residues. The CDR3 DNA sequence: TGCAGCGTTAAGGGGGACAGCAGCTACGAGCAGTACTTC. It codes for CSVKGDSSYEQYF.

This chain's CDR3 is CASSSTGEGYGYTF. The CDR3 bases are TGTGCCAGCAGCTCCACGGGGGAGGGCTATGGCTACACCTTC. This chain links TRBV11-2 with TRBJ1-2; possible D gene TRBD1, 5 bases. V lost 4 bases and J 4 bases, leaving 13 bases between the germline ends. The germline gives CDR1 SGHAT, CDR2 FQNNGV. There are 14 residues in the CDR3.

In this sample, this clone turned up once. The chain has TRBV7-2 and TRBJ2-1; 13 positions match TRBD2. Germline trimming cut 5 bases from V and 6 bases from J; bases unmatched to any gene: 4. This CDR3 is 15 amino acids long. CDR1 SGHTA and CDR2 FQGNSA come from the germline V gene. The CDR3 region is CASSRRTSGSNEQFF. For the CDR3, the DNA is TGTGCCAGCAGCCGACGGACTAGCGGGAGCAATGAGCAGTTCTTC.

Comment on this clone: The identical CDR3 is also encoded by other nucleotide sequences in the sample. The chain uses TRBV28 and TRBJ1-2; D perhaps matches TRBD1 (5 bases). Trimming took off 1 base at V and 8 bases at J, with 8 bases between the two ends. The CDR3 is 12 amino acids. Per germline, CDR1 MDHEN and CDR2 SYDVKM. This CDR3 reads CASSLSTGGYTF. The CDR3 nucleotides read TGTGCCAGCAGTTTATCTACAGGCGGCTACACCTTC.

This clone showed up just a few times. The chain couples TRBV15 to TRBJ2-7; TRBD1 matches at 8 bases. Trimming removed 0 bases from V and 6 bases from J; junction bases left unmatched: 4. The CDR3 totals 14 residues. Germline V CDR1 and CDR2: LNHNV, YYDKDF (reference sequence). CDR3 amino acids: CATSRDRGPSEQYF. For the CDR3, the DNA is TGTGCCACCAGCAGAGACAGGGGGCCAAGCGAGCAGTACTTC.

This clone was detected a few times. The chain recombines TRBV5-1 with TRBJ2-3; 11 bases align to TRBD1. The junction had 2 bases not matched to a gene; V was cut back by 4 bases and J by 1 base. Germline V lookup: CDR1 SGHRS, CDR2 YFSETQ. The CDR3 has 15 residues. DNA of the CDR3: TGCGCCAGCAGCGGACAGGGGGCCGGCACAGATACGCAGTATTTT. Its translation: CASSGQGAGTDTQYF.

In this sample, this clone turned up a few times. The chain joins TRBV7-2 to TRBJ1-1; a weak D match, TRBD1 (5 bases). V dropped 2 bases and J dropped 4 bases, with 11 bases sitting between them. From germline, CDR1 is SGHTA and CDR2 FQGNSA. The CDR3 extends over 14 amino acids. This CDR3 reads CASSLNGRATEAFF. CDR3 nucleotide sequence: TGTGCCAGCAGCTTAAACGGCAGGGCCACTGAAGCTTTCTTT.

The chain combines TRBV12-5 with TRBJ2-1, with TRBD1 as a possible D gene (6 bases). Germline-derived CDR1 and CDR2 are LGHNT and FRNRAP. The V gene lost 5 bases and the J gene lost 7 bases, with 12 bases spanning the gap. The length of the CDR3 is 13 residues. As DNA, the CDR3 is TGTGCTAGTGGTCCCGGGACACTAAATGAGCAGTTCTTC. This translates into CASGPGTLNEQFF. The full variable domain, rest sourced from reference TRBV12-5 and TRBJ2-1, is DARVTQTPRHKVTEMGQEVTMRCQPILGHNTVFWYRQTMMQGLELLAYFRNRAPLDDSGMPKDRFSAEMPDATLATLKIQPSEPRDSAVYFCASGPGTLNEQFFGPGTRLTVL.